This TCR beta chain was sequenced in a study of blood T cell repertoires in COVID-19. At the level of the study: Acute and convalescent COVID-19 samples came from the United States, Italy and Spain. Sample material is recorded as cDNA or gDNA derived from T cells, B-cell-depleted T cells, or PBMCs.

This CDR3 has 13 amino acids. Germline V gene lookup returns CDR1 GTSNPN and CDR2 SVGIG (reference sequence). The J segment lost 6 bases and the V segment lost 5 bases, leaving 10 bases of the junction unmatched. The method was immunoSEQ multiplex PCR; TCRdb's version includes in-frame clones alone and lacks a portion of them. This sample has roughly 250,000 clones, with approximately 83% found just once. Sequenced material: peripheral blood. The TCR sequence derives from a person aged 65 to 85 with COVID-19, enrolled during active disease. The V call is TRBV30, the J call TRBJ2-7, with TRBD1 matching over 7 bases. The CDR3 DNA sequence: TGTGCCTGGGAGGAGGACAGGTTACTCGAGCAGTACTTC. This gives the protein CAWEEDRLLEQYF. Full variable domain (missing parts from reference TRBV30 and TRBJ2-7): SQTIHQWPATLVQPVGSPLSLECTVEGTSNPNLYWYRQAAGRGLQLLFYSVGIGQISSEVPQNLSASRPQDRQFILSSKKLLLSDSGFYLCAWEEDRLLEQYFGPGTRLTVT.